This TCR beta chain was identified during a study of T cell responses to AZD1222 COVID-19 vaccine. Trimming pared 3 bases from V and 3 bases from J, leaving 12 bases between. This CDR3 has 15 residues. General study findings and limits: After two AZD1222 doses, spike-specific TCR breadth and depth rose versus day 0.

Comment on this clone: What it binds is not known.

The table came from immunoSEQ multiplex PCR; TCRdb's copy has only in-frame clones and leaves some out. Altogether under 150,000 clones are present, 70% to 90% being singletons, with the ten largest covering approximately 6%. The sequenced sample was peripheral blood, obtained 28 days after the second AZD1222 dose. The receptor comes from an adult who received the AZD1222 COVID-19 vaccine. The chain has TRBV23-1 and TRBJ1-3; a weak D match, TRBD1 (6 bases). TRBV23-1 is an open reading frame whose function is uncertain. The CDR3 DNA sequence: TGCGCCAGCAGTCATCCTGAGGGGGATGGAAACACCATATATTTT. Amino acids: CASSHPEGDGNTIYF.